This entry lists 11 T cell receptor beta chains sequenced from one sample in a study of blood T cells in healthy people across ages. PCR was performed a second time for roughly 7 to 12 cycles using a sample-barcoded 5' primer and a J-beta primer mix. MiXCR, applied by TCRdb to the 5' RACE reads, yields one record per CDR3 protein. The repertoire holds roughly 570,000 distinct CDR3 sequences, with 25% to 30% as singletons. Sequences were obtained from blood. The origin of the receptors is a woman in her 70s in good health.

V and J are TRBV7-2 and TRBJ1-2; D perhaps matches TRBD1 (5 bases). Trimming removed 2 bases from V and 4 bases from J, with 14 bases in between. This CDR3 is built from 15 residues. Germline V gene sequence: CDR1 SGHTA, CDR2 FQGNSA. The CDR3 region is CASSLIGQGFYGYTF. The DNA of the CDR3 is TGTGCCAGCAGCTTAATCGGGCAGGGTTTCTATGGCTACACCTTC.

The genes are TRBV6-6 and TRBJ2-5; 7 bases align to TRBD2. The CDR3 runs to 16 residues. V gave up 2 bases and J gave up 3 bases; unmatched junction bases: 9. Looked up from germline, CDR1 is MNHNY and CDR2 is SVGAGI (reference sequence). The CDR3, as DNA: TGTGCCAGCAGTTACGGGGTAGCGGGCTTCGAAGAGACCCAGTACTTC. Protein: CASSYGVAGFEETQYF.

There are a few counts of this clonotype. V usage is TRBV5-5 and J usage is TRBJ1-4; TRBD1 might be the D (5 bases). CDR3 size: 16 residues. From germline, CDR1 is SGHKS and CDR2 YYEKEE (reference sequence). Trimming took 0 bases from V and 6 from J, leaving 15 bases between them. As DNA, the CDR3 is TGTGCCAGCAGCTTGGCCGGTTCAGGGAACTATGAAAAACTGTTTTTT. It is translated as CASSLAGSGNYEKLFF. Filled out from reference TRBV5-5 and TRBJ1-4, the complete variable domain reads DAGVTQSPTHLIKTRGQQVTLRCSPISGHKSVSWYQQVLGQGPQFIFQYYEKEERGRGNFPDRFSARQFPNYSSELNVNALLLGDSALYLCASSLAGSGNYEKLFFGSGTQLSVL.

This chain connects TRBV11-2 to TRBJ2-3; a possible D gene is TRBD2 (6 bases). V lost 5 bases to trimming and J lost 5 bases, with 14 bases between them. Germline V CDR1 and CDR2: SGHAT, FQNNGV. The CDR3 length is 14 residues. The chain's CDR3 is CASSTRGAGDTQYF. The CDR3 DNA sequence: TGTGCCAGCAGCACGCGCGGGGCTGGAGATACGCAGTATTTT.

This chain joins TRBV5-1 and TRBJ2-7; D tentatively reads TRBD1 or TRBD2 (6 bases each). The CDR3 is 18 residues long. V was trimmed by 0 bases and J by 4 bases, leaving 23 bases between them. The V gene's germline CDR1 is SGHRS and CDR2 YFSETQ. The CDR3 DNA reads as TGCGCCAGCAGCTTGGACATAATGTGGGGGGCGGAAGGGTACGAGCAGTACTTC. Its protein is CASSLDIMWGAEGYEQYF.

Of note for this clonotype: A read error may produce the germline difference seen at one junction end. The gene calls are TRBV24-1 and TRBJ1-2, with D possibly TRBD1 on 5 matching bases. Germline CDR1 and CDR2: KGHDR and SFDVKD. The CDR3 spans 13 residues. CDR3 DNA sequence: TGTGCCACTCAGAAGGGGACTAACTATGGCTACGCCTTC. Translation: CATQKGTNYGYAF.

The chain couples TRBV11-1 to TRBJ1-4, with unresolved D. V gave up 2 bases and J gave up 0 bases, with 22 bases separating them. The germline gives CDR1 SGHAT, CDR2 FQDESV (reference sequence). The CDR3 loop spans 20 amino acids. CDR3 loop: CASSLKPATHRRATNEKLFF. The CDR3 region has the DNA TGTGCCAGCAGCTTAAAACCTGCCACCCACAGACGGGCAACTAATGAAAAACTGTTTTTT. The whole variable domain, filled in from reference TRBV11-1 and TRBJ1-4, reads EAEVAQSPRYKITEKSQAVAFWCDPISGHATLYWYRQILGQGPELLVQFQDESVVDDSQLPKDRFSAERLKGVDSTLKIQPAELGDSAMYLCASSLKPATHRRATNEKLFFGSGTQLSVL.

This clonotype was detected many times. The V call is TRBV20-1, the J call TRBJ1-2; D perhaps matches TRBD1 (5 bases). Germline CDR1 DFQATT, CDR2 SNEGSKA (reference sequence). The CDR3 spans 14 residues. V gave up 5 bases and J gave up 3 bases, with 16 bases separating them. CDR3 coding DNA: TGCAGTGCTTTCGGACAAGTAAACTACTATGGCTACACCTTC. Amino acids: CSAFGQVNYYGYTF.

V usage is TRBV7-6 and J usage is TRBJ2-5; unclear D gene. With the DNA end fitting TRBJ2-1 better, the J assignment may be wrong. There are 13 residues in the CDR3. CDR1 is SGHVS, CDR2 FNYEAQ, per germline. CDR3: CASSSPGSDEQFF. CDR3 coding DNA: TGTGCCAGCAGCTCCCCCGGGTCGGATGAGCAGTTCTTC.

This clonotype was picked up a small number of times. As DNA, the CDR3 is TGTGCCAGCAGCCTCCCCCTCGGGGGCGCCTATGGCTACACCTTC. Residues: CASSLPLGGAYGYTF. This chain joins TRBV4-2 and TRBJ1-2; D possibly corresponds to TRBD1 (6 bases). Trimming pared 4 bases from V and 4 bases from J, leaving 16 bases between. This CDR3 is 15 amino acids long. Germline V CDR1 and CDR2: LGHNA, YNFKEQ.

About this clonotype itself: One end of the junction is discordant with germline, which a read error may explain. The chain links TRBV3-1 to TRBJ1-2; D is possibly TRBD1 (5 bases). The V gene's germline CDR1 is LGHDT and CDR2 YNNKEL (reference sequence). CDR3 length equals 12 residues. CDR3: CASSWGGNGCTF. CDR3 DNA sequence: TGTGCCAGCAGCTGGGGGGGGAATGGCTGCACCTTC.